This TCR beta chain was sequenced for a study of early stage breast cancer tumors. Study results and limitations: Blood repertoires resembled normal breast more than tumor. Commonly generated sequences made up most enriched TCRB sequences shared between patients. Tumors had around 2.4-fold higher T cell density than normal breast.

In regard to this clone: Its antigen is not identified.

Some clones are missing from TCRdb's copy, which holds only in-frame ones; the method was immunoSEQ multiplex PCR. Among tens of thousands of clones, roughly four fifths were seen once, and the ten largest hold 1.1% to 1.5%. The CDR3 extends over 13 amino acids. Looked up from germline, CDR1 is PRHDT and CDR2 is FYEKMQ (reference sequence). V shed 2 bases and J shed 1 base, with 3 bases lying between them. The chain couples TRBV13 to TRBJ2-4, with no clear D. The sequence came from a person aged 45 to 60 with breast cancer. The source material was blood. The CDR3 DNA follows: TGTGCCAGCAGCTTATCGGCCAAAAACATTCAGTACTTC. Translation gives CASSLSAKNIQYF.